These 3 T cell receptor beta chains came from one sample sequenced in a study of T cell changes during pregnancy in multiple sclerosis. This table comes from immunoSEQ multiplex PCR, and its TCRdb copy is limited to in-frame clones, with some not included. The sample has approximately 30,000 clones; 90% are singletons. The sample in question was CD8+ T cells from peripheral blood mononuclear cells, obtained before pregnancy. The receptors shown here come from a female donor with multiple sclerosis, enrolled in a pregnancy study.

The V and J genes are TRBV11-2 and TRBJ1-2; 8 bases align to TRBD1. Germline trimming cut 1 base from V and 6 bases from J; bases unmatched to any gene: 7. CDR3 size: 15 residues. The V gene's germline CDR1 is SGHAT and CDR2 FQNNGV. CDR3 DNA: TGTGCCAGCAGCTTAGTAAATACAGGGGGGAATGGCTACACCTTC. Amino acids: CASSLVNTGGNGYTF.

The rearrangement uses TRBV4-2 and TRBJ2-1; TRBD2 is a possible D gene (5 bases). Germline assignment: CDR1 LGHNA and CDR2 YNFKEQ. V was shortened by 5 bases and J by 6 bases, with 11 bases between the two germline ends. CDR3 length: 13 residues. DNA for the CDR3: TGTGCCAGCAGCTCCTACCTAGCCAATGAGCAGTTCTTC. The encoded protein is CASSSYLANEQFF.

V usage is TRBV29-1 and J usage is TRBJ2-2; 7 bases map to TRBD2. Germline trimming cut 4 bases from V and 6 bases from J; bases unmatched to any gene: 5. From germline, CDR1 is SQVTM and CDR2 ANQGSEA. The CDR3 is 13 residues long. CDR3: CSVGLAASGELFF. CDR3 DNA sequence: TGCAGCGTTGGGCTAGCGGCGTCCGGGGAGCTGTTTTTT.